These T cell receptor beta chains were read from a single sample in a study of cytomegalovirus exposure and HLA in healthy donors. Here immunoSEQ multiplex PCR was the method, and the copy in TCRdb shows in-frame clones only, minus some. The sample has some 70,000 clones; the top ten hold under 0.9%. The sample comprised PBMCs. These receptors were taken from a boy aged 5-17 years in good health and CMV-seronegative. CDR3s include the opening cysteine and the closing phenylalanine or tryptophan.

TRBV12-5	TRBJ2-2	CASASFSQLNTGELFF
TRBV13	TRBJ1-1	CASSPTGGTEAFF
TRBV2	TRBJ2-2	CASSDQGARTGELFF
TRBV5-4	TRBJ2-1	CASSPPGQGSNEQFF
TRBV27	TRBJ1-4	CASSPRPRANEKLFF
TRBV6-1	TRBJ2-7	CASSEISANLAYEQYF
TRBV7-2	TRBJ1-1	CASSLVLTPEAFF
TRBV19	TRBJ1-2	CASSILVDRLRGGYTF
TRBV5-4	TRBJ2-3	CASSDPKRSTDTQYF
TRBV30	TRBJ1-2	CAWSRGEDYGYTF
TRBV7-9	TRBJ1-1	CASSHDREWNTEAFF
TRBV5-1	TRBJ2-1	CASSLASGRPNNEQFF
TRBV30	TRBJ2-5	CAWMFVRLGQETQYF
TRBV6-5	TRBJ2-2	CASSYSWARTGELFF
TRBV30	TRBJ1-1	CAGSGGAHEAFF
TRBV6-5	TRBJ1-1	CASSYSHKNTEAFF
TRBV19	TRBJ1-5	CASSTQNGNQPQHF
TRBV4-2	TRBJ1-1	CASSRDRGQVRGTEAFF
TRBV30	TRBJ1-2	CAWRDYYGYTF
TRBV5-6	TRBJ1-2	CASSFRRESNYGYTF
TRBV5-6	TRBJ1-2	CASSYRHVSYGYTF
TRBV27	TRBJ1-6	CASSLIAGGNSPLHF
TRBV30	TRBJ1-5	CAWDKDTTSNQPQHF
TRBV4-1	TRBJ2-6	CASSPRDYNYLGSGANVLTF
TRBV7-9	TRBJ1-5	CASSSSISNQPQHF
TRBV2	TRBJ2-1	CASNQRTGFQEQFF
TRBV7-2	TRBJ1-2	CASSFGQGAYGYTF
TRBV19	TRBJ1-5	CASSIATGGNQPQHF
TRBV1	TRBJ1-5	CTSSQWGQGARSNQPQHF
TRBV2	TRBJ2-1	CASSPGQGGFYEQFF
TRBV5-1	TRBJ2-3	CASSLPQSTDTQYF
TRBV13	TRBJ1-2	CASSLDLQGLANYGYTF
TRBV7-8	TRBJ2-5	CASSLAGLAGPQDQYF
TRBV30	TRBJ2-1	CAWSTSGTSGLYPQFF
TRBV9	TRBJ2-5	CASSVGPGTSSETQYF
TRBV28	TRBJ2-7	CASGEGDEQYF
TRBV6-1	TRBJ1-2	CATLDTGDGYTF
TRBV6-5	TRBJ2-7	CASSGTGIGEQYF
TRBV13	TRBJ2-2	CASSPYGGGRAQDTGELFF
TRBV9	TRBJ2-1	CASSVGLAGSYNEQFF
TRBV6-1	TRBJ1-2	CASSPGYGYTF
TRBV10-3	TRBJ1-4	CAISESKGVGEKLFF
TRBV13	TRBJ2-7	CASSFQGSYEQYF
TRBV9	TRBJ2-1	CASSVAGGSDNEQFF
TRBV19	TRBJ1-1	CASSIGPGMNTEAFF
TRBV14	TRBJ1-5	CASSLTGSGAQHF